The 18 T cell receptor beta chains in this list originate from one sample, sequenced in a study of blood T cell repertoires in COVID-19. Libraries were prepared by immunoSEQ multiplex PCR; TCRdb keeps only in-frame clonotypes and omits some of them. The sample yields about 74,000 clones, 88% seen once. The sample comprised peripheral blood. Receptors originate from an elderly woman with active or convalescent COVID-19.

The chain joins TRBV5-4 to TRBJ1-2; D may be TRBD1 (5 bases). The V end lost 4 bases, the J end lost 5 bases, and 9 bases lay between the germline ends. The CDR3 consists of 12 residues. From germline, CDR1 is SGHNT and CDR2 YYREEE (reference sequence). CDR3 DNA: TGTGCCAGCAGCCGCGACAGTTATGGCTACACCTTC. Protein product: CASSRDSYGYTF.

The V gene is TRBV9, the J gene TRBJ2-7; D gene ambiguous. Trimming removed 5 bases at V and 4 bases at J, with 10 bases between. The CDR3 spans 12 residues. Germline lookup yields CDR1 SGDLS and CDR2 YYNGEE. The CDR3 here is CASSGFSYEQYF. CDR3 sequence (DNA): TGTGCCAGCAGTGGCTTTTCTTACGAGCAGTACTTC.

CDR3 loop: CASSLLGRTDWNEQFF. The CDR3 DNA is TGTGCCAGCTCACTCCTCGGGCGGACGGACTGGAATGAGCAGTTCTTC. This chain connects TRBV18 to TRBJ2-1, with a possible D match to TRBD2 (5 bases). CDR1 and CDR2 from the germline V gene are KGHSH and LQKENI. V was pared by 4 bases and J by 7 bases, with 20 bases between. The CDR3 runs to 16 residues.

V usage is TRBV7-9 and J usage is TRBJ2-7, with 8 bases matching TRBD2. With 5 bases clipped from V and 7 bases from J, the junction kept 10 bases outside the gene matches. This CDR3 is built from 14 residues. Germline V gene sequence: CDR1 SEHNR, CDR2 FQNEAQ (reference sequence). DNA for the CDR3: TGTGCCAGCAGCATCGAGGGACTAGTCGGTGAGCAGTACTTC. This encodes CASSIEGLVGEQYF. Filled out from reference TRBV7-9 and TRBJ2-7, the complete variable domain reads DTGVSQNPRHKITKRGQNVTFRCDPISEHNRLYWYRQTLGQGPEFLTYFQNEAQLEKSRLLSDRFSAERPKGSFSTLEIQRTEQGDSAMYLCASSIEGLVGEQYFGPGTRLTVT.

The V gene is TRBV19, the J gene TRBJ1-1; D not resolved. Germline V lookup: CDR1 LNHDA, CDR2 SQIVND (reference sequence). The CDR3 runs 12 residues. V was shortened by 5 bases and J by 6 bases, with 10 bases between the two germline ends. The CDR3 DNA sequence: TGTGCCAGTAGTTCCCAGGAGGCTGAAGCTTTCTTT. This encodes CASSSQEAEAFF.

The rearrangement links TRBV6-2 or TRBV6-3 to TRBJ1-2; D is unresolved. CDR1 and CDR2 (germline): MNHEY, SVGEGT. V shed 7 bases and J shed 5 bases, with 14 bases lying between them. CDR3 length: 13 residues. CDR3 residues: CASTPQEVYGYTF. The CDR3 coding sequence is TGTGCCAGCACCCCCCAGGAAGTGTATGGCTACACCTTC.

This sequence joins TRBV9 and TRBJ2-2; 11 bases fit TRBD2. V was pared by 3 bases and J by 5 bases, with 3 bases of the junction left unmatched. The germline V gene has CDR1 SGDLS and CDR2 YYNGEE. The CDR3 extends over 15 amino acids. The CDR3 DNA reads as TGTGCCAGCAGCGGCTTAGCGGGGGGGACCGGGGAGCTGTTTTTT. Amino acid sequence: CASSGLAGGTGELFF.

V is TRBV3-1 (or the pseudogene TRBV3-2) and J is TRBJ2-7; D may be TRBD2 (6 bases). Trimming took 8 bases from V and 6 from J, leaving 17 bases between them. The length of the CDR3 is 13 residues. Germline V CDR1 and CDR2: LGHDT, YNNKEL (reference sequence). The CDR3 DNA follows: TGTGCCAGCGAAATATCGGGAGAGGGCGAGCAGTACTTC. This codes for CASEISGEGEQYF.

The chain couples TRBV29-1 to TRBJ2-3; 8 bases align to TRBD2. V was pared by 1 base and J by 3 bases, with 3 bases of the junction left unmatched. Germline CDR1 reads SQVTM; CDR2 reads ANQGSEA. The CDR3 is 14 residues long. This chain's CDR3 is CSVEGGGRTDTQYF. The CDR3 DNA is TGCAGCGTTGAAGGCGGGGGGCGGACAGATACGCAGTATTTT.

This chain uses TRBV19 with TRBJ2-7; weak D call: TRBD1 (6 bases). V lost 5 bases, J lost 3 bases, and 14 bases lay in between. CDR1 is LNHDA and CDR2 is SQIVND in the germline V gene (reference sequence). The CDR3 length is 14 residues. CDR3 sequence reads: CASSPQGGLYEQYF. In DNA form, the CDR3 reads TGTGCCAGTAGTCCACAGGGTGGCCTCTACGAGCAGTACTTC.

This sequence joins TRBV5-4 and TRBJ1-2; no clear D gene. V lost 5 bases and J 1 base, leaving 24 bases between the germline ends. The V gene's germline CDR1 is SGHNT and CDR2 YYREEE (reference sequence). This CDR3 is 18 amino acids long. The chain's CDR3 is CASSSAHPGARINYGYTF. Written as DNA, the CDR3 is TGTGCCAGCAGTTCAGCACACCCGGGAGCCCGGATTAACTATGGCTACACCTTC.

Only one count was recorded for this clone. The chain employs TRBV28 and TRBJ1-2, with D possibly TRBD1 on 5 matching bases. V lost 7 bases and J 10 bases, leaving 16 bases between the germline ends. This CDR3 has 12 amino acids. Germline-derived CDR1 and CDR2 are MDHEN and SYDVKM. CDR3 sequence (DNA): TGTGCCAGCAAGGAGGGGTTGTCTGACTACACCTTC. This sequence encodes CASKEGLSDYTF.

The chain joins TRBV11-2 to TRBJ2-3; the match to TRBD1 covers 12 bases. Trimming took 9 bases from V and 7 from J; bases not matched to a gene: 17. The CDR3 totals 17 residues. Germline CDR1 is SGHAT and CDR2 is FQNNGV. DNA of the CDR3: TGTGCCAGTTCCGGGACAGGGGGCTACAGGTTCATGAATACGCAGTATTTT. Protein sequence: CASSGTGGYRFMNTQYF. Drawing the rest from reference TRBV11-2 and TRBJ2-3, the complete variable domain is EAGVAQSPRYKIIEKRQSVAFWCNPISGHATLYWYQQILGQGPKLLIQFQNNGVVDDSQLPKDRFSAERLKGVDSTLKIQPAKLEDSAVYLCASSGTGGYRFMNTQYFGPGTRLTVL.

This clone appeared a single time. This chain joins TRBV5-1 and TRBJ2-7, with a weak D call TRBD2 (6 bases). The V gene's germline CDR1 is SGHRS and CDR2 YFSETQ. The CDR3 length is 14 residues. V was cut by 3 bases and J by 5 bases, with 15 bases left in between. The CDR3 region is CASSSGLPPDEQYF. The CDR3 DNA is TGCGCCAGCAGCTCGGGACTCCCGCCGGACGAGCAGTACTTC.

The chain combines TRBV5-1 with TRBJ2-5; possible D gene TRBD2, 7 bases. CDR3 length: 14 residues. V was trimmed by 1 base and J by 5 bases, leaving 12 bases between them. Per the germline V gene, CDR1 is SGHRS and CDR2 is YFSETQ. This CDR3 reads CASSLLGGGETQYF. The CDR3 coding sequence is TGCGCCAGCAGCTTGTTAGGGGGAGGGGAGACCCAGTACTTC.

This sequence joins TRBV9 and TRBJ1-1; weak D call: TRBD1 (6 bases). CDR1 and CDR2 from the germline V gene are SGDLS and YYNGEE. V was pared by 2 bases and J by 1 base, with 9 bases between. The CDR3 consists of 14 residues. The CDR3 nucleotides read TGTGCCAGCAGCGTGACAGGAAAGAACACTGAAGCTTTCTTT. Protein: CASSVTGKNTEAFF.

This clone came up once. This rearrangement joins TRBV7-3 to TRBJ2-1; TRBD2 agrees at 10 bases. CDR1 SGHTA and CDR2 FQGTGA come from the germline V gene. V was clipped by 6 bases and J by 4 bases; unmatched bases: 12. There are 17 residues in the CDR3. In DNA, the CDR3 is TGTGCCAGCAGGCCGCCGGGACTAGCGTCCCCTTACAATGAGCAGTTCTTC. Residues: CASRPPGLASPYNEQFF.

The chain employs TRBV30 and TRBJ1-3; D remains unclear. This CDR3 is built from 13 residues. The V gene lost 2 bases and the J gene lost 4 bases, with 9 bases spanning the gap. Germline assignment: CDR1 GTSNPN and CDR2 SVGIG (reference sequence). The CDR3 loop reads CAWSYTRGNTIYF. Here the CDR3 DNA reads TGTGCCTGGAGTTATACCAGGGGAAACACCATATATTTT.